What follows is one T cell receptor (beta chain) and its context. The sample comes from a study of PD-1 blockade in classical Hodgkin lymphoma. Every single patient, without exception, relapsed after autologous stem cell transplantation, and brentuximab vedotin exposure varied. Germline CDR1 reads SGHDT; CDR2 reads YYEEEE. V lost 0 bases and J 3 bases, leaving 16 bases between the germline ends. The CDR3 loop spans 17 amino acids. Produced via immunoSEQ multiplex PCR; TCRdb's table is partial and in-frame only. The table records approximately 57,000 clones, under 95% of them present only once. This specimen was peripheral blood mononuclear cells (PBMCs), taken before the second cycle of nivolumab. The V call is TRBV5-6, the J call TRBJ1-3; D may be TRBD1 (5 bases). This TCR was recovered from a human donor with classical Hodgkin lymphoma. The CDR3 reads CASSLVTGGADGNTIYF. As DNA, the CDR3 is TGTGCCAGCAGCTTGGTCACAGGCGGTGCGGATGGAAACACCATATATTTT.